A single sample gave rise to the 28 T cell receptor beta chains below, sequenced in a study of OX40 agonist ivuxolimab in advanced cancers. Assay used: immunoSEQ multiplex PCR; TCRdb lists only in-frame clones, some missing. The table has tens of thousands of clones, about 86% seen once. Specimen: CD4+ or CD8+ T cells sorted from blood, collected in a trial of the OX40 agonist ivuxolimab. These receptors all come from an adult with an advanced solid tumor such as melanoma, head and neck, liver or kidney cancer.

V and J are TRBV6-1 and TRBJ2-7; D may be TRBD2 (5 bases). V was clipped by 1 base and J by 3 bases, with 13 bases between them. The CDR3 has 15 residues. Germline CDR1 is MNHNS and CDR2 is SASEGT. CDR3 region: CASSEEDSPSYEQYF. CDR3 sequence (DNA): TGTGCCAGCAGTGAAGAGGACTCGCCTAGCTACGAGCAGTACTTC.

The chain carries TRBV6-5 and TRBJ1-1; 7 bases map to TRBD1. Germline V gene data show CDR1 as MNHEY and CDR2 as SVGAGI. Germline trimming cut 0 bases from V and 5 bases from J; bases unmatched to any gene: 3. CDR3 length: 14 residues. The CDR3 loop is CASSYSAGGTEAFF. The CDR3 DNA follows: TGTGCCAGCAGTTACTCGGCAGGGGGAACTGAAGCTTTCTTT.

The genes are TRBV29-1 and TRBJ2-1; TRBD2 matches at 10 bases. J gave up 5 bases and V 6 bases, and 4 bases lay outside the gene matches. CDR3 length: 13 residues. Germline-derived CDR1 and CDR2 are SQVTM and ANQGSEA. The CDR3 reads CSVAGGENNEQFF. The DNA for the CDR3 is TGCAGCGTAGCGGGGGGGGAGAACAATGAGCAGTTCTTC.

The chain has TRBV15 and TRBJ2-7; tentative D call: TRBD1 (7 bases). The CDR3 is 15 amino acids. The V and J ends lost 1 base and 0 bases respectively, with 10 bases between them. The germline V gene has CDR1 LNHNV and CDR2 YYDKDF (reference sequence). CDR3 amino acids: CATSRVRGDSYEQYF. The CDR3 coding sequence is TGTGCCACCAGCAGAGTCAGGGGGGACTCCTACGAGCAGTACTTC.

The CDR3 nucleotides are TGTGCCAGCAGCCCAGGAGACAGGGCTACTAATGAAAAACTGTTTTTT. Its translation: CASSPGDRATNEKLFF. The chain carries TRBV7-9 and TRBJ1-4; 7 positions agree with TRBD1. The J segment lost 2 bases and the V segment lost 5 bases, leaving 8 bases of the junction unmatched. Germline V gene data show CDR1 as SEHNR and CDR2 as FQNEAQ (reference sequence). This CDR3 contains 16 residues.

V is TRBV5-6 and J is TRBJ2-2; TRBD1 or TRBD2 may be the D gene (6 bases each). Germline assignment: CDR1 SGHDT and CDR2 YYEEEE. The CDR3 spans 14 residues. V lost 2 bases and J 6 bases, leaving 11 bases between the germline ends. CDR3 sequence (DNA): TGTGCCAGCAGCTTAGGGGGGCGGGCCGGGGAGCTGTTTTTT. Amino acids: CASSLGGRAGELFF.

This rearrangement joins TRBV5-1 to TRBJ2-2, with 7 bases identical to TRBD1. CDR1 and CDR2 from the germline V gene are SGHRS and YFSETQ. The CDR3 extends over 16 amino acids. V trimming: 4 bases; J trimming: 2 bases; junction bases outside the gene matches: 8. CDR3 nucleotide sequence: TGCGCCAGCAGCCCCTGGGACAGACTAAACACCGGGGAGCTGTTTTTT. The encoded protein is CASSPWDRLNTGELFF.

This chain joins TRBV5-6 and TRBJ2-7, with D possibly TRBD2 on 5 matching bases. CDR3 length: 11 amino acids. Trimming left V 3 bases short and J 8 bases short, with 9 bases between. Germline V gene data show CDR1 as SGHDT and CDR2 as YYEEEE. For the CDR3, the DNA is TGTGCCAGCAGCTCTGAGGGTAAGCAGTACTTC. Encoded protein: CASSSEGKQYF.

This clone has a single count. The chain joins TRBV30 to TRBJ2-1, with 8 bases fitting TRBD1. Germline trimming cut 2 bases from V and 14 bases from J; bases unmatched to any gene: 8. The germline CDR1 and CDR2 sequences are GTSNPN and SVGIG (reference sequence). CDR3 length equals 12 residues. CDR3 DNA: TGTGCCTGGAGTACCAACAGGGGGTACGAGTTCTTC. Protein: CAWSTNRGYEFF.

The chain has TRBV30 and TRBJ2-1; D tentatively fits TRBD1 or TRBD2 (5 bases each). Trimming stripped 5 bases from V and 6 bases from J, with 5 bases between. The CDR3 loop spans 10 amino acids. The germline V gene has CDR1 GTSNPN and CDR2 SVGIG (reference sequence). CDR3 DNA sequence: TGTGCCTGGGGGGGCAATGAGCAGTTCTTC. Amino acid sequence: CAWGGNEQFF. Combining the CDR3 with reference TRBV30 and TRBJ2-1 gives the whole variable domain SQTIHQWPATLVQPVGSPLSLECTVEGTSNPNLYWYRQAAGRGLQLLFYSVGIGQISSEVPQNLSASRPQDRQFILSSKKLLLSDSGFYLCAWGGNEQFFGPGTRLTVL.

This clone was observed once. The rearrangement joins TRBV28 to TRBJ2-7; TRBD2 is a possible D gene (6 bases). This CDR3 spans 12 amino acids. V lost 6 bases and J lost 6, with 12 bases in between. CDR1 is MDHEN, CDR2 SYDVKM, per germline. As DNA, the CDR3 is TGTGCCAGCAGAATAGGAGGGGCCGAGCAGTACTTC. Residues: CASRIGGAEQYF.

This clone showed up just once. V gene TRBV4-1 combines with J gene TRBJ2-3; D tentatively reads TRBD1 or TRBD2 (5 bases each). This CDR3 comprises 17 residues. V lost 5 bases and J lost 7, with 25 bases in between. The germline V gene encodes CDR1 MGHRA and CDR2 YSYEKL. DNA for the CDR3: TGCGCCAGCAGCACTTCCGGGACCCAGGGCGGCCTGTATACGCAGTATTTT. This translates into CASSTSGTQGGLYTQYF.

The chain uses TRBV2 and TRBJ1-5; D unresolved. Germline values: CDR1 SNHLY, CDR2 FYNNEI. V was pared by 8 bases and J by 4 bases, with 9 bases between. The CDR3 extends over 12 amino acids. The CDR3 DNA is TGTGCCAGCTCCGTCTGGAATCAGCCCCAGCATTTT. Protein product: CASSVWNQPQHF. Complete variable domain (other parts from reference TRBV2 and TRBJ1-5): EPEVTQTPSHQVTQMGQEVILRCVPISNHLYFYWYRQILGQKVEFLVSFYNNEISEKSEIFDDQFSVERPDGSNFTLKIRSTKLEDSAMYFCASSVWNQPQHFGDGTRLSIL.

The CDR3 loop is CASSLRLAGTDTQYF. Written as DNA, the CDR3 is TGTGCCAGCAGCTTGAGACTAGCTGGCACAGATACGCAGTATTTT. The chain links TRBV5-4 to TRBJ2-3; 7 bases line up with TRBD2. J lost 1 base, V lost 1 base, and 3 bases had no gene match. CDR1 is SGHNT and CDR2 is YYREEE in the germline V gene (reference sequence). CDR3 length: 15 amino acids.

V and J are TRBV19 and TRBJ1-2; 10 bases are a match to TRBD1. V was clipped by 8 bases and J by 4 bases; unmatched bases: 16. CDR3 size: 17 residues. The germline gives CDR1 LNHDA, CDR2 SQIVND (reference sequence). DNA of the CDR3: TGTGCCAGTGGACCGGGACAGGGGCTAATTAGACCCTATGGCTACACCTTC. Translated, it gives CASGPGQGLIRPYGYTF.

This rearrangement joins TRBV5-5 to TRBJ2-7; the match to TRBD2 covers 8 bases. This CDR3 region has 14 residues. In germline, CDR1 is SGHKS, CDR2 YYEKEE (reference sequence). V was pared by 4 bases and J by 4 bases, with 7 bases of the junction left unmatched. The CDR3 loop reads CASSPPLAEYEQYF. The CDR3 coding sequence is TGTGCCAGCAGCCCCCCACTAGCGGAGTACGAGCAGTACTTC.

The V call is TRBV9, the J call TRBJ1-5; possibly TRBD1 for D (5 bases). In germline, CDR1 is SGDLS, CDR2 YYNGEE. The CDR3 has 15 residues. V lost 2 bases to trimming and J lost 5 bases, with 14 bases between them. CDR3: CASSVGTSWDQPQHF. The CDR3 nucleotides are TGTGCCAGCAGCGTCGGGACGTCATGGGATCAGCCCCAGCATTTT.

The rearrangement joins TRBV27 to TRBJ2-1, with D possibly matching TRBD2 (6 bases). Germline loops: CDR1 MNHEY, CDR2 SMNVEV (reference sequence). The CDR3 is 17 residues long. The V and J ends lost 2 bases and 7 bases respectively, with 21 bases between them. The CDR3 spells CASSLRQVTYRGNEQFF. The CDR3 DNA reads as TGTGCCAGCAGTTTACGTCAGGTGACTTACCGGGGGAATGAGCAGTTCTTC.

As DNA, the CDR3 is TGCGCCAGCAGCCAAGCCCAAAGGGCAACAGATACGCAGTATTTT. Its translation is CASSQAQRATDTQYF. The V gene is TRBV4-3, the J gene TRBJ2-3, with unresolved D. The V end lost 1 base, the J end lost 3 bases, and 11 bases lay between the germline ends. The CDR3 has 15 amino acids. Germline V gene sequence: CDR1 LGHNA, CDR2 YSLEER.

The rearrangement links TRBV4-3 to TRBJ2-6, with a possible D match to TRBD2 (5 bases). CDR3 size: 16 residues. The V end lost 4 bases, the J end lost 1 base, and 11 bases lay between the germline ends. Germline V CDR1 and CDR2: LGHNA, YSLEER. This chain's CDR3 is CASSPGVVSGANVLTF. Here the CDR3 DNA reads TGCGCCAGCAGCCCCGGGGTCGTATCTGGGGCCAACGTCCTGACTTTC.

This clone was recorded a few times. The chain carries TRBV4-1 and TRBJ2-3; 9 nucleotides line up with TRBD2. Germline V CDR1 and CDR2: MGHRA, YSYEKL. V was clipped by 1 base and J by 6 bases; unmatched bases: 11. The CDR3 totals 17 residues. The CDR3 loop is CASSQGSPGLAYDTQYF. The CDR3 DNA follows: TGCGCCAGCAGCCAAGGTTCCCCGGGACTAGCATACGATACGCAGTATTTT.

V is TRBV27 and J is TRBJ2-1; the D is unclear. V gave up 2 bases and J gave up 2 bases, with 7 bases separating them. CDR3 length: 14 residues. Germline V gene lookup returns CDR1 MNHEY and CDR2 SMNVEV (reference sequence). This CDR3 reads CASSLDRAYNEQFF. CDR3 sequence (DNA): TGTGCCAGCAGTTTAGATAGAGCCTACAATGAGCAGTTCTTC.

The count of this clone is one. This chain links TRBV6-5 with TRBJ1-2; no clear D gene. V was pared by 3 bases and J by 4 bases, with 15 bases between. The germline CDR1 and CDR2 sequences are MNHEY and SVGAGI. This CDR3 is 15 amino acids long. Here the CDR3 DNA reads TGTGCCAGCAGTTATTATTCAGATTATAGCTATGGCTACACCTTC. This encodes CASSYYSDYSYGYTF.

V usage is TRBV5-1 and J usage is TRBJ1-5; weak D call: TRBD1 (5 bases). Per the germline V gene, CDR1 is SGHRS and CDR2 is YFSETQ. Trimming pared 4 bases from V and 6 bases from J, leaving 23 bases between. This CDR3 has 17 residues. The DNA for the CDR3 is TGCGCCAGCAGCCCAAACCCGGCAGGGAAGGCGGGTCAGCCCCAGCATTTT. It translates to CASSPNPAGKAGQPQHF. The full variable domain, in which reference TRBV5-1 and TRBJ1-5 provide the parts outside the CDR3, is KAGVTQTPRYLIKTRGQQVTLSCSPISGHRSVSWYQQTPGQGLQFLFEYFSETQRNKGNFPGRFSGRQFSNSRSEMNVSTLELGDSALYLCASSPNPAGKAGQPQHFGDGTRLSIL.

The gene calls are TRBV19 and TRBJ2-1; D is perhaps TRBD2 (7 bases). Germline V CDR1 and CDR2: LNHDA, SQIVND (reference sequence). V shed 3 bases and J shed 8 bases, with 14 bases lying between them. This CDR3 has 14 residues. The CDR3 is CASSMWGGQDEQFF. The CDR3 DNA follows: TGTGCCAGTAGTATGTGGGGGGGCCAAGATGAGCAGTTCTTC.

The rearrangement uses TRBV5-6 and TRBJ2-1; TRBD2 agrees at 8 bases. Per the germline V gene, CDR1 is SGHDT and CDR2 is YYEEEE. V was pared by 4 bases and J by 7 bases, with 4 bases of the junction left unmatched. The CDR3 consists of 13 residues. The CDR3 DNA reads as TGTGCCAGCAGCCTTGGGACTAGGAATGAGCAGTTCTTC. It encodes CASSLGTRNEQFF.

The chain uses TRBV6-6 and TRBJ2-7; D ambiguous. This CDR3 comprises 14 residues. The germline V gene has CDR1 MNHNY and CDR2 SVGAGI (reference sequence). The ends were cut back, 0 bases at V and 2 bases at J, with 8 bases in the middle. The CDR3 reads CASSYSGNPYEQYF. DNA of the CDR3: TGTGCCAGCAGTTACTCAGGGAACCCCTACGAGCAGTACTTC.

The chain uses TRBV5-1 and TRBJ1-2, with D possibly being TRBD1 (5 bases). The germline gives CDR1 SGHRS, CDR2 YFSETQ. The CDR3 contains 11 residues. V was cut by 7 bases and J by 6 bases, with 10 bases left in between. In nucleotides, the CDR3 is TGCGCCAGCCTGGGGGGTAATGGCTACACCTTC. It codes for CASLGGNGYTF.